Presented here are 2 T cell receptor beta chains from one specimen sequenced in a study of T cells after yellow fever vaccination. A single record per CDR3 protein comes from TCRdb applying MiXCR to the 5' RACE reads. Among 250,000 to 350,000 distinct CDR3 sequences listed, around 7% were seen once. The starting material was PBMCs, obtained 45 days after the first yellow fever vaccination. The receptor set was obtained from a man aged 18 to 29 who received the YFV17D yellow fever vaccine.

This clonotype was detected a few times. The CDR3 bases are TGCGCCAGCAGGTTCGGTGCCGGGGAGCTGTTTTTT. This translates into CASRFGAGELFF. The V call is TRBV5-1, the J call TRBJ2-2, with D hard to call. The CDR3 extends over 12 amino acids. V dropped 5 bases and J dropped 6 bases, with 8 bases sitting between them. Germline V lookup: CDR1 SGHRS, CDR2 YFSETQ.

This clonotype showed up many times. The genes are TRBV3-1 and TRBJ2-5, with D possibly being TRBD2 (5 bases). Germline V CDR1 and CDR2: LGHDT, YNNKEL (reference sequence). V was clipped by 0 bases and J by 5 bases, with 10 bases between them. The CDR3 is made up of 14 amino acids. The chain's CDR3 is CASSQEGRRETQYF. DNA of the CDR3: TGTGCCAGCAGCCAAGAGGGCAGGAGGGAGACCCAGTACTTC.